The text below deals with one TCR beta chain. Its antigen specificity is not known. Base qualities are missing; no much larger clone stands one base away. The patients picked for sequencing were ones in whom flow cytometry had shown an expansion of CD8+CD57+ cells. Every patient had severe acquired aplastic anemia, diagnosed using the International Study of Aplastic Anemia and Agranulocytosis and Camitta criteria. Patients had received no therapy at the time of blood sampling. The study deep-sequenced TCR repertoires of sorted CD4+ and CD8+ blood T cells from severe aplastic anemia patients and healthy subjects. Patients were enrolled under clinicaltrials.gov protocols 00001620, 01623167, 00001397, 00071045, 00081523 and 00961064 in the USA. Ficoll-Paque density gradient centrifugation was used to isolate peripheral blood mononuclear cells. Before DNA extraction, CD4+ and CD8+ T cells were sorted with FACS or magnetic beads.

Genomic DNA served as template for TCR beta VDJ combination and CDR3 sequence profiling. TCR repertoire sequencing was run on an Illumina HiSeq 2000. Processing in the source paper ran as follows. Repertoires were assessed using TRBV/TRBJ rearrangement plots, CDR3 size and DJ length profiles, and Simpson's diversity index. The most abundant DNA sequence in the deep sequencing data was defined as the immunodominant clone. CDR3 amino acid sequences were screened for sharing across subjects and were compared with published repertoires and the VDJdb database. TCRdb reanalyzed the raw reads on its own, using fastp at Q25 for trimming and MiXCR for clone calling, and kept in-frame beta chains. A single entry per CDR3 protein holds the most common genes and DNA from its merged rows. The V and J calls were not made by the authors but by TCRdb's processing. The sample yields hundreds of thousands of distinct CDR3 sequences; roughly a third were counted once. 0.7% to 1% of the sample goes to the ten largest clones.

These data are taken from a study of CD8+CD57+ T cells in acquired aplastic anemia (dated by TCRdb to 2016 to 2019). Some background on the complete study: Extracted DNA from sorted CD4+ and CD8+ cells averaged around 3.5 ug, ranging from about 0.18 to 27.4 ug. A CD8+CD57+ expansion meant a frequency higher than the mean frequency seen in healthy subjects. What the research found in general, with its limitations: Patients and healthy controls showed no significant difference in CD8+ Simpson's diversity (P=0.060). Roughly 30 CD8+ CDR3 sequences were found to be shared between patients and controls, but these sequences appeared to be highly expressed in patients and within the immunodominant clones of the patients.

The CDR1 and CDR2 encoded by the germline V gene are ENHRY and SYGVKD. The CDR3, from cysteine to phenylalanine, totals 14 residues. Just the 42-base CDR3 DNA is kept, in frame starting at base 1. The germline V and J ends show losses of 11 bases and 5 bases respectively, and no gene match explains 12 bases of the junction. Here the chain combines TRBV10-3 and TRBJ1-1; the central 9 bases match TRBD1. Sequencing was performed on sorted CD4+, CD8+, or CD8+CD57+ T cells (not recorded which) from PBMCs. The receptor was derived from a human donor with aplastic anemia. DNA sequence: TGTGCCTCCAAGGGAGACAGGGGGGTGACTGAAGCTTTCTTT. This encodes CASKGDRGVTEAFF.